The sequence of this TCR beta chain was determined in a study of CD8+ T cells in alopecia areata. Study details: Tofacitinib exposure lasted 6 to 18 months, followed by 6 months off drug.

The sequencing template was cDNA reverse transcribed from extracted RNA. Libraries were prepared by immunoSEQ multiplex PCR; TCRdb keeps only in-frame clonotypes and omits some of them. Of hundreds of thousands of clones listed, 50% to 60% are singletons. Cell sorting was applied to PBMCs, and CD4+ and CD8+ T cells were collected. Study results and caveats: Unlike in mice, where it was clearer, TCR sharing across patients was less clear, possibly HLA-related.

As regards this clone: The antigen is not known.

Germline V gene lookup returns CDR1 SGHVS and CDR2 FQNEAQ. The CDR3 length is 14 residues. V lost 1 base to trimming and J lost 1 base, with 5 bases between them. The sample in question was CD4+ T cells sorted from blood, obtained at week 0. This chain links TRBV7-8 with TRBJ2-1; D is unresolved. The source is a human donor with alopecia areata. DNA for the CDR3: TGTGCCAGCAGCTTAGACGGTTCCTACAATGAGCAGTTCTTC. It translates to CASSLDGSYNEQFF.